The clone carrying this TCR beta chain was observed at least ten times. The antigen is unknown. Healthy Caucasians supplied all donations. The data were obtained in a study of identical twins. Study results and caveats: Out-of-frame alpha sequences common to twins were enriched for low generation probability. Out-of-frame TCR alpha sharing observed in monozygotic twins exceeded model estimates. There were fewer insertions in abundant cord blood beta clonotypes, but memory repertoires showed no such pattern.

One entry per CDR3 protein results from TCRdb running MiXCR on the 5' RACE reads. Here the sample spans 350,000 to 400,000 distinct CDR3 sequences, about 10% being singletons. The CDR3 contains 13 residues. Trimming removed 0 bases from V and 4 bases from J, with 3 bases in between. Germline V lookup: CDR1 ENHRY, CDR2 SYGVKD. This sequence was found in a woman between 45 and 65 years old in good health. The chain has TRBV10-3 and TRBJ2-2, with D unresolved. The material sequenced was naive T cells sorted from blood. This CDR3 reads CAISESPTGELFF. The CDR3 DNA reads TGTGCCATCAGTGAGTCGCCCACCGGGGAGCTGTTTTTT.